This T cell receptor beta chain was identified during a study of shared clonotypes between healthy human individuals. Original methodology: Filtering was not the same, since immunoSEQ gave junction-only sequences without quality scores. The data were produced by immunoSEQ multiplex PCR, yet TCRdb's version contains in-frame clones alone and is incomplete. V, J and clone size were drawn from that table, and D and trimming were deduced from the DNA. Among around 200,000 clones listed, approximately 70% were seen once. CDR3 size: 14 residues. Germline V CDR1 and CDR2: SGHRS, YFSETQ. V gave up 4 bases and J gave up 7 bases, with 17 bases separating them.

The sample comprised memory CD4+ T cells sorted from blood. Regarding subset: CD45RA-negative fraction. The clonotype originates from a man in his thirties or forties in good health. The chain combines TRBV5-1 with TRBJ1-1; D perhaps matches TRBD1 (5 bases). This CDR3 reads CASSPVVGTNEAFF. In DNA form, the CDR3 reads TGCGCCAGCAGCCCAGTGGTTGGGACTAATGAAGCTTTCTTT.